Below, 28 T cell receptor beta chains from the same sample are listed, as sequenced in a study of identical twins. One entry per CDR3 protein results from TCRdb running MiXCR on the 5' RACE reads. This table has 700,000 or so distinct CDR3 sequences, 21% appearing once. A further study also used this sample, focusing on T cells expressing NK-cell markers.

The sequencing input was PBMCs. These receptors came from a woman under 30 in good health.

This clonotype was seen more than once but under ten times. In nucleotides, the CDR3 is TGCGCCAGCAGCCACGGGGACAGGGACAACACTGAAGCTTTCTTT. It yields the protein CASSHGDRDNTEAFF. The chain has TRBV5-1 and TRBJ1-1, with TRBD1 matching 9 bases. Germline V gives CDR1 SGHRS, CDR2 YFSETQ. The CDR3 contains 15 residues. The junction had 6 bases not matched to a gene; V was cut back by 4 bases and J by 2 bases.

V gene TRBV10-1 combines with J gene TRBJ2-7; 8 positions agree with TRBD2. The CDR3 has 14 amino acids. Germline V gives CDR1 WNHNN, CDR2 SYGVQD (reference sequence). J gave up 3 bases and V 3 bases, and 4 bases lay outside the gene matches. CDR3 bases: TGCGCCAGCAGTGAAGGAGCGGGGGACTACGAGCAGTACTTC. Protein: CASSEGAGDYEQYF.

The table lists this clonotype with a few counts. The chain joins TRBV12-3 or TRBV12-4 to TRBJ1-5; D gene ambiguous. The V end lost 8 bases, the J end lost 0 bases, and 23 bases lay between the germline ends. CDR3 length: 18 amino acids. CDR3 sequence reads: CASPLTTEGFLSNQPQHF. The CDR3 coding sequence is TGTGCCAGCCCATTAACAACCGAGGGTTTTCTTAGCAATCAGCCCCAGCATTTT.

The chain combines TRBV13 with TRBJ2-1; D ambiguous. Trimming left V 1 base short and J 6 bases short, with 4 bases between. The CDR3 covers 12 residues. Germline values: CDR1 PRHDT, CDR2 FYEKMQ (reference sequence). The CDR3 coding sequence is TGTGCCAGCAGCTTAGTACCCAATGAGCAGTTCTTC. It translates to CASSLVPNEQFF. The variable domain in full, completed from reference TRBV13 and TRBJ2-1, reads AAGVIQSPRHLIKEKRETATLKCYPIPRHDTVYWYQQGPGQDPQFLISFYEKMQSDKGSIPDRFSAQQFSDYHSELNMSSLELGDSALYFCASSLVPNEQFFGPGTRLTVL.

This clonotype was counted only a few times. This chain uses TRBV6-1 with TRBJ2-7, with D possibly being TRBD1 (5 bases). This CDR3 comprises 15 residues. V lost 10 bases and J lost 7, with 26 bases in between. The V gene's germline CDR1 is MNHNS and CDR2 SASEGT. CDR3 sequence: CATQAGPDGGEEQYF. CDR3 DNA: TGTGCCACCCAAGCAGGGCCGGACGGTGGGGAAGAGCAGTACTTC.

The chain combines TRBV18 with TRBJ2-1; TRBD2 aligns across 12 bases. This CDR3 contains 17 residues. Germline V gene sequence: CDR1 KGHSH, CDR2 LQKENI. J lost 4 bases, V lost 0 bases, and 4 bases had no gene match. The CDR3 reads CASSPPGLAGVYNEQFF. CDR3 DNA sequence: TGTGCCAGCTCACCACCGGGACTAGCGGGTGTATACAATGAGCAGTTCTTC.

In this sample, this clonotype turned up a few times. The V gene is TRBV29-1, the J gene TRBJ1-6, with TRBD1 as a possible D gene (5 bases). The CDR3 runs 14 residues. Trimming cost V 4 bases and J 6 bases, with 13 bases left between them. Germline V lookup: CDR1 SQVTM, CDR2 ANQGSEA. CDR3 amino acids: CSVGEGSFNSPLHF. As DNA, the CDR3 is TGCAGCGTTGGAGAGGGGTCGTTTAATTCACCCCTCCACTTT.

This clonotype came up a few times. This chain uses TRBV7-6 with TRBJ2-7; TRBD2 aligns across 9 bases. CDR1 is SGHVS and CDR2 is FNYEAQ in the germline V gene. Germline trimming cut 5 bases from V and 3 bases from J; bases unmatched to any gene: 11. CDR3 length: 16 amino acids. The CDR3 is CASSPGTSQADYEQYF. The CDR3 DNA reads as TGTGCCAGCAGCCCCGGGACTAGCCAGGCCGACTACGAGCAGTACTTC.

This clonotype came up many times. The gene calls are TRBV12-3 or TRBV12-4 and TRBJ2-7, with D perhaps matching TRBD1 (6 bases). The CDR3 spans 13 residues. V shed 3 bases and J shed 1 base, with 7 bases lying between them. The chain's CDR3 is CASSFTGSYEQYF. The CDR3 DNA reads TGTGCCAGCAGTTTCACAGGGTCCTACGAGCAGTACTTC.

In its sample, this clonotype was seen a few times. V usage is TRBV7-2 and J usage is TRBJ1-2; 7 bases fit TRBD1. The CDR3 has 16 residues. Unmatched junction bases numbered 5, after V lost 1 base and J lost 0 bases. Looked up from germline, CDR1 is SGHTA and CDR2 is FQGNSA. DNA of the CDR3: TGTGCCAGCAGCTTAGTGGGGACAGTTGCTAACTATGGCTACACCTTC. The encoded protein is CASSLVGTVANYGYTF.

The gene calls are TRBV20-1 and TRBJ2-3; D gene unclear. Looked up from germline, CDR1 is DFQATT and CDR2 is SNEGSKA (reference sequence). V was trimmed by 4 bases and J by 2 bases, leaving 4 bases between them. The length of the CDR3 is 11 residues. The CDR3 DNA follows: TGCAGTGCTAAGTACACAGATACGCAGTATTTT. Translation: CSAKYTDTQYF.

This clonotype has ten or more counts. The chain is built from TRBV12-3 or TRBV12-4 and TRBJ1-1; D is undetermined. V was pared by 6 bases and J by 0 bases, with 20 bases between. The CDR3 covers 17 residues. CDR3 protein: CASRDVPASLMNTEAFF. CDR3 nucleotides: TGTGCCAGCAGAGACGTGCCAGCAAGTCTCATGAACACTGAAGCTTTCTTT.

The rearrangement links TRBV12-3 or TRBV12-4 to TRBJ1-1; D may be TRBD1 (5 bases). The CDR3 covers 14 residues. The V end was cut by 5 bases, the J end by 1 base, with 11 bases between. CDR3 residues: CASSPGPENTEAFF. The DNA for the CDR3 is TGTGCCAGCAGTCCGGGACCCGAGAACACTGAAGCTTTCTTT.

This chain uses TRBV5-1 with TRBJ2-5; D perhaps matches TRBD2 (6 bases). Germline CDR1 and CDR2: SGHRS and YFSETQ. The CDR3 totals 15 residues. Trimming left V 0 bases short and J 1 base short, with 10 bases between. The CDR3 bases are TGCGCCAGCAGCTTGGATGGGGGACTCCAAGAGACCCAGTACTTC. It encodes CASSLDGGLQETQYF.

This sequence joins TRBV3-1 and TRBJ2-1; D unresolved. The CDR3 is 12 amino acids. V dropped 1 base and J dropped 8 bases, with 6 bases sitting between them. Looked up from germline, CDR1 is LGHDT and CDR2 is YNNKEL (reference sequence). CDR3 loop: CASSQGNDEQFF. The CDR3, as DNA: TGTGCCAGCAGCCAAGGTAATGATGAGCAGTTCTTC.

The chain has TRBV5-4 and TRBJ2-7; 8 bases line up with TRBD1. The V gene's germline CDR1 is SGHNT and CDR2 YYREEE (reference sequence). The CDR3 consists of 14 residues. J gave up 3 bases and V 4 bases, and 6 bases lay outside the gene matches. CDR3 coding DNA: TGTGCCAGCAGCCATGGACAGGGATTCTACGAGCAGTACTTC. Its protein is CASSHGQGFYEQYF.

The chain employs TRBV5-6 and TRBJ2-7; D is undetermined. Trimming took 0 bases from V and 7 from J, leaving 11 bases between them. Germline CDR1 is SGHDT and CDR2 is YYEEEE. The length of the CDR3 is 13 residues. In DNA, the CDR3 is TGTGCCAGCAGCTTGGCCGGGCCCGGAGAGCAGTACTTC. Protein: CASSLAGPGEQYF.

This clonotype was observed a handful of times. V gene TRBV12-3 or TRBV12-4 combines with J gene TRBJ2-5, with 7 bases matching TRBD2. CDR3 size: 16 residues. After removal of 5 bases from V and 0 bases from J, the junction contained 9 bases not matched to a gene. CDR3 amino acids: CASSPQGGRDQETQYF. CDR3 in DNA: TGTGCCAGCAGTCCCCAGGGCGGGAGAGACCAAGAGACCCAGTACTTC.

The CDR3 loop reads CASSRGRIQETQYF. Here the CDR3 DNA reads TGTGCCAGCAGTAGGGGTCGGATCCAAGAGACCCAGTACTTC. The chain is built from TRBV6-1 and TRBJ2-5; D is possibly TRBD1 (5 bases). Trimming pared 5 bases from V and 1 base from J, leaving 11 bases between. Looked up from germline, CDR1 is MNHNS and CDR2 is SASEGT. The CDR3 has 14 amino acids.

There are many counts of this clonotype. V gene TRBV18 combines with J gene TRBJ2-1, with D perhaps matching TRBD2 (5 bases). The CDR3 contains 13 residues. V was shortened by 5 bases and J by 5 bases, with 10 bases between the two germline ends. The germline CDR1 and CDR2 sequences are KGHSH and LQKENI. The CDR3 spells CASSVSGDNEQFF. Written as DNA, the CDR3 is TGTGCCAGCTCAGTTTCCGGGGACAATGAGCAGTTCTTC.

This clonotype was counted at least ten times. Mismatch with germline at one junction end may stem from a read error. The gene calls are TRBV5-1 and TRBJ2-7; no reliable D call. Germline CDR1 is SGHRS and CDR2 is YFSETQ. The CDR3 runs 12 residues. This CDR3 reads CASSLESYEQYF. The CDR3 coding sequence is TGTGCCAGCAGCTTAGAGAGCTACGAGCAGTACTTC.

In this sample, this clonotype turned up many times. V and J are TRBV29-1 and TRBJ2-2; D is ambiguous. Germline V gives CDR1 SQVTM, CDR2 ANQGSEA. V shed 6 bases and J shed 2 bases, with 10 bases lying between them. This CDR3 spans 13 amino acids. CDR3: CSVRGGNTGELFF. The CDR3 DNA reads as TGCAGCGTGCGAGGCGGTAACACCGGGGAGCTGTTTTTT.

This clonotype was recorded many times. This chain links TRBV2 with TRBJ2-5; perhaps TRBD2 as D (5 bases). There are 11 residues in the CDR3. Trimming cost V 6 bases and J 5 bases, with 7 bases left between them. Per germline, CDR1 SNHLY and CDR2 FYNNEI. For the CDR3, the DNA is TGTGCCAGCAGACTAGTGGAGACCCAGTACTTC. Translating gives CASRLVETQYF. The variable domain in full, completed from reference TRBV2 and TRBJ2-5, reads EPEVTQTPSHQVTQMGQEVILRCVPISNHLYFYWYRQILGQKVEFLVSFYNNEISEKSEIFDDQFSVERPDGSNFTLKIRSTKLEDSAMYFCASRLVETQYFGPGTRLLVL.

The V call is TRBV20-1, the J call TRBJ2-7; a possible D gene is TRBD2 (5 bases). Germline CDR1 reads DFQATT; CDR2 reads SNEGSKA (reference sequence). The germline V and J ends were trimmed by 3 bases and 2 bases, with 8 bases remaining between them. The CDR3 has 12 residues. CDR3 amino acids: CSARDWTYEQYF. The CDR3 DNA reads TGCAGTGCTAGGGACTGGACCTACGAGCAGTACTTC.

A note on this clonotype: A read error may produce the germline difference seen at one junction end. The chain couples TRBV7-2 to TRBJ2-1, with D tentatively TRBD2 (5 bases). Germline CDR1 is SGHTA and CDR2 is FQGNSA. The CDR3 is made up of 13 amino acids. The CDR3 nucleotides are TGTGCCAGCAGCTTAGACAGAGGGTCTCTAAACCACTTC. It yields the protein CASSLDRGSLNHF.

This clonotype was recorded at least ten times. The CDR3 nucleotides are TGTGCCAGCACCTTCCTCGGGGAAAGCTACGAGCAGTACTTC. Translated: CASTFLGESYEQYF. The chain links TRBV12-3 or TRBV12-4 to TRBJ2-7, with TRBD2 as a possible D gene (5 bases). Trimming took off 7 bases at V and 3 bases at J, with 16 bases between the two ends. CDR3 length equals 14 residues.

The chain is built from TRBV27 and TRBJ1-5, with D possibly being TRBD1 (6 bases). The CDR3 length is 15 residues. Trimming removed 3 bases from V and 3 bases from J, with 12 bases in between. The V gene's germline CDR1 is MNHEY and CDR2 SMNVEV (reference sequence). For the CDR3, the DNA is TGTGCCAGCAGTTTTTCCAGGGACATCAATCAGCCCCAGCATTTT. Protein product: CASSFSRDINQPQHF.

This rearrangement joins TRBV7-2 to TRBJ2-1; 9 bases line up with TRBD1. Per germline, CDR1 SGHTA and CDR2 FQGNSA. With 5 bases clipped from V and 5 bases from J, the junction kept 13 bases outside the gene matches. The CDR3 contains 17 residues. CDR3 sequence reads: CASSLQGALGGNNEQFF. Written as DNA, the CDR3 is TGTGCCAGCAGCCTACAGGGGGCTCTGGGAGGGAACAATGAGCAGTTCTTC.